The present entry profiles one TCR beta chain with its context. The antigen is unknown. This sample was taken from a study of shared clonotypes between healthy human individuals. Whole-study findings and limits: For naive CD4 cells, roughly 5% of clonotypes were shared across a handful of donors.

Trimming cost V 5 bases and J 5 bases, with 19 bases left between them. CDR3 length: 15 residues. Per germline, CDR1 SGHVS and CDR2 FQNEAQ. Naive CD8 isolation took CD45RO-negative cells positively selected for CCR7 and excluded terminally differentiated effector memory CD45RA+ cells. An even split of each subset's genomic DNA across several immunoSEQ plates was performed. Profiled with immunoSEQ multiplex PCR; TCRdb holds only in-frame clones, not every one. The sample has hundreds of thousands of clones, approximately 96% seen once; the top ten hold 0.095% to 0.13%. Sequencing used naive CD8+ T cells sorted from blood. The rearrangement uses TRBV7-8 and TRBJ2-7; D not resolved. The sequence derives from a woman aged 25 to 39 in good health. DNA of the CDR3: TGTGCCAGCAGCCCTCTAATCGGACCGCTTCACGAGCAGTACTTC. This gives the protein CASSPLIGPLHEQYF.